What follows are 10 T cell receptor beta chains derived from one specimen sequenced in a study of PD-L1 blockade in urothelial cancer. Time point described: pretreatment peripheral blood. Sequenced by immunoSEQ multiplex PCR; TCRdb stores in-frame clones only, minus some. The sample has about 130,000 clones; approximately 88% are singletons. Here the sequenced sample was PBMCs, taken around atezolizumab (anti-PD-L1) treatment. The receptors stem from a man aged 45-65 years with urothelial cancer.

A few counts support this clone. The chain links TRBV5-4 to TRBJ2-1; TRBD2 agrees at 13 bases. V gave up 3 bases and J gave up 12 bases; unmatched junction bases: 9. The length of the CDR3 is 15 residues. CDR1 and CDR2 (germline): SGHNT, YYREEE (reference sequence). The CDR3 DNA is TGTGCCAGCAGCTCAGGGACTAGCGGGAAAGGTGGGCAGTTCTTC. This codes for CASSSGTSGKGGQFF.

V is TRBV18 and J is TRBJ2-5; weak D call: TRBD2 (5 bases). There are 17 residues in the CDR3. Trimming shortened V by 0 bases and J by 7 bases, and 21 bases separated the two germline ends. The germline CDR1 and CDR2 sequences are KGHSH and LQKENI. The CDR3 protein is CASSPPRSGPGKGTQYF. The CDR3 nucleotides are TGTGCCAGCTCACCACCGAGGAGCGGCCCCGGAAAAGGGACCCAGTACTTC.

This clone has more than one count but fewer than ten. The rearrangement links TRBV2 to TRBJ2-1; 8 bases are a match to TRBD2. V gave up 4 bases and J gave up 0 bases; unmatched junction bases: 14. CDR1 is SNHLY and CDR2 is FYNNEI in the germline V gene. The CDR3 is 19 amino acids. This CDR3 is CASSVGLGAGLSSYNEQFF. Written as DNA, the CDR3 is TGTGCCAGCAGTGTGGGACTAGGGGCGGGATTGAGCTCCTACAATGAGCAGTTCTTC. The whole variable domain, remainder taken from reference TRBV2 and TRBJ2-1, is EPEVTQTPSHQVTQMGQEVILRCVPISNHLYFYWYRQILGQKVEFLVSFYNNEISEKSEIFDDQFSVERPDGSNFTLKIRSTKLEDSAMYFCASSVGLGAGLSSYNEQFFGPGTRLTVL.

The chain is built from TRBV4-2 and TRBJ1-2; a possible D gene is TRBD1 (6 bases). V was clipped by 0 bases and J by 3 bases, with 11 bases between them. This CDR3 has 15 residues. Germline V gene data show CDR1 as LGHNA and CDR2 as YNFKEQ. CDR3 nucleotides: TGTGCCAGCAGCCAAGATTTGGCAGGGGACTATGGCTACACCTTC. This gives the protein CASSQDLAGDYGYTF.

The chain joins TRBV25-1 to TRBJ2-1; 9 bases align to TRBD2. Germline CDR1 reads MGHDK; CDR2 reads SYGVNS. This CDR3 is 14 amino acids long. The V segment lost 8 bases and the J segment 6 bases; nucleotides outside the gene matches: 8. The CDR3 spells CASSLAGAPNEQFF. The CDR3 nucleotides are TGTGCCAGCTCCTTAGCGGGAGCCCCCAATGAGCAGTTCTTC.

The CDR3 nucleotides read TGTGCCAGTAGTGTGACAAGAAACACTGAAGCTTTCTTT. Protein: CASSVTRNTEAFF. The rearrangement uses TRBV19 and TRBJ1-1; no clear D gene. V was cut by 5 bases and J by 2 bases, with 9 bases left in between. CDR1 and CDR2 from the germline V gene are LNHDA and SQIVND (reference sequence). The CDR3 has 13 amino acids.

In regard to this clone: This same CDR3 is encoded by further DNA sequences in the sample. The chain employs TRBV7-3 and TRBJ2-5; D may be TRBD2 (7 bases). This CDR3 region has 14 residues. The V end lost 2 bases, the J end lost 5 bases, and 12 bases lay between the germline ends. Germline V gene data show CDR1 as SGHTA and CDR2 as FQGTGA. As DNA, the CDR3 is TGTGCCAGCAGCTTATTAGGGGGGGTCGAGACCCAGTACTTC. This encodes CASSLLGGVETQYF.

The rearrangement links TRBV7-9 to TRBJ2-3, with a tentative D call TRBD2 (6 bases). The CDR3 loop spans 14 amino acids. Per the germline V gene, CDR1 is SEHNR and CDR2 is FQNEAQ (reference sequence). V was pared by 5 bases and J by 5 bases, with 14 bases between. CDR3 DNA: TGTGCCAGCAGCCCCGGCACAGCGGGAGATACGCAGTATTTT. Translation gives CASSPGTAGDTQYF.

CDR3 sequence reads: CASSEAGSGTDTQYF. CDR3 in DNA: TGTGCCAGCAGTGAGGCAGGGTCGGGCACAGATACGCAGTATTTT. This chain connects TRBV25-1 to TRBJ2-3, with D perhaps matching TRBD1 (5 bases). Trimming cost V 3 bases and J 1 base, with 11 bases left between them. This CDR3 has 15 residues. CDR1 and CDR2 (germline): MGHDK, SYGVNS.

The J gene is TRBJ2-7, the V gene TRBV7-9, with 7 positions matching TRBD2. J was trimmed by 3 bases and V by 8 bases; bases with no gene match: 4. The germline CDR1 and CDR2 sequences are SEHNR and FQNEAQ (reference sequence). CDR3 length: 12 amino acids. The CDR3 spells CASSRGNYEQYF. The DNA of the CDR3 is TGTGCCAGCTCGCGGGGGAACTACGAGCAGTACTTC.